This TCR beta chain was recovered during a study of blood T cell repertoires in COVID-19. Study-wide context: The cDNA or gDNA used as material had been derived from T cells, B-cell-depleted T cells, or PBMCs.

In the original analysis: Amplification with reference gene primers provided the estimates of nucleated cell counts. Data came from immunoSEQ multiplex PCR; TCRdb stores just in-frame clones and leaves some out. D and trimming were read from the DNA, whereas the V and J calls and clone size are those reported in that table. The sample holds 25,000 to 35,000 clones, approximately 67% seen once. V was trimmed by 4 bases and J by 5 bases, leaving 21 bases between them. The CDR3 runs to 16 residues. Germline V lookup: CDR1 SGHRS, CDR2 YFSETQ. The J gene is TRBJ1-2, the V gene TRBV5-1; possibly TRBD1 for D (5 bases). Sequencing used peripheral blood. This TCR was recovered from a human donor in a cohort sampled during active COVID-19. The CDR3 DNA is TGCGCCAGCAGCCCAGCCGGTGTGACAGCCAGATATGGCTACACCTTC. It yields the protein CASSPAGVTARYGYTF.